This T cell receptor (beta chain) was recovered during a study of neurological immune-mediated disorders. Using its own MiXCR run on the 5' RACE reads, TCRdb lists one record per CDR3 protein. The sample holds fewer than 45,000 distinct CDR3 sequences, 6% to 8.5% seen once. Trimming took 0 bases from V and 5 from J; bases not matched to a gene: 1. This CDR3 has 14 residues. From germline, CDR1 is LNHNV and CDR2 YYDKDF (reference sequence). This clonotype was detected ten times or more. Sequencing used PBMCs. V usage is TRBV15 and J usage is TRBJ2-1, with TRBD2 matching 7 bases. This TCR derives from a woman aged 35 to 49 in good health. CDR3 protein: CATSRDTSDNEQFF. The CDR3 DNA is TGTGCCACCAGCAGAGATACTAGCGACAATGAGCAGTTCTTC.